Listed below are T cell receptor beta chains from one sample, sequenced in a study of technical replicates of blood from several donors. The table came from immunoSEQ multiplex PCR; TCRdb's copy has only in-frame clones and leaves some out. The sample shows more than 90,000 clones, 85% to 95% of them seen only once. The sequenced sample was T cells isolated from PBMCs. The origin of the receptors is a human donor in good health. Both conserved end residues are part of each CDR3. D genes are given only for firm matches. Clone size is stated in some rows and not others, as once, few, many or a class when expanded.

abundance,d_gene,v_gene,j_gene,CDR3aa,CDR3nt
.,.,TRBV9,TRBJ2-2,CASNPGDHTGELFF,TGTGCCAGCAACCCGGGAGACCACACCGGGGAGCTGTTTTTT
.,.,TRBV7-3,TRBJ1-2,CASSPGGAGKVDGYTF,TGTGCCAGCAGCCCGGGTGGGGCAGGGAAGGTTGACGGCTACACCTTC
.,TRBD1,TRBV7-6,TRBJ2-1,CASSLYQTGAQISLYNEQFF,TGTGCCAGCAGCTTATATCAAACAGGGGCGCAAATTAGTCTCTACAATGAGCAGTTCTTC
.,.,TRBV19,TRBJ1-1,CASSRQSPEAFF,TGTGCCAGTAGTAGACAGAGTCCTGAAGCTTTCTTT
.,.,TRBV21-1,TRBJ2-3,CASSPRTSGSYADTQYF,TGTGCCAGCAGCCCCCGGACTAGCGGGAGTTATGCAGATACGCAGTATTTT
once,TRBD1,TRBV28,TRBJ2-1,CASRKQGANNEQFF,TGTGCCAGCAGAAAACAGGGGGCTAACAATGAGCAGTTCTTC
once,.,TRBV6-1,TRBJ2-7,CALGAGSEQYF,TGTGCCTTAGGGGCGGGATCCGAGCAGTACTTC
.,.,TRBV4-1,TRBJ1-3,CASSPQSGVLGNTIYF,TGCGCCAGCAGCCCCCAAAGCGGGGTGCTGGGAAACACCATATATTTT
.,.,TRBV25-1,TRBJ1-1,CASSELTGGVTGTEAFF,TGTGCCAGCAGTGAATTGACAGGCGGAGTTACAGGCACTGAAGCTTTCTTT
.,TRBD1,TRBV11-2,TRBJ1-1,CASSLEQGFTEAFF,TGTGCCAGCAGCTTAGAACAGGGGTTCACTGAAGCTTTCTTT
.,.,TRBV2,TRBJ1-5,CASSEVWGRQPQHF,TGTGCCAGCAGTGAAGTTTGGGGGCGACAGCCCCAGCATTTT
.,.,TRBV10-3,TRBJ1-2,CAISESQGGGYTF,TGTGCCATCAGTGAGTCGCAAGGGGGAGGCTACACCTTC
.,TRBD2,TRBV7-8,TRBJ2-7,CASSLGVASGSSEQYF,TGTGCCAGCAGCTTAGGGGTGGCTAGCGGGAGTAGCGAGCAGTACTTC
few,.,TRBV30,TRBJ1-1,CAWTVNTEAFF,TGTGCCTGGACCGTGAACACTGAAGCTTTCTTT
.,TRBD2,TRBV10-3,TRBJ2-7,CATSGTNYEQYF,TGTGCCACTAGCGGGACAAACTACGAGCAGTACTTC
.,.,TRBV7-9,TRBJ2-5,CASSLSEISETQYF,TGTGCCAGCAGCTTGTCTGAGATCTCGGAGACCCAGTACTTC
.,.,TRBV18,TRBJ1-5,CATTGSYSNQPQHF,TGTGCCACAACAGGTTCCTATAGCAATCAGCCCCAGCATTTT
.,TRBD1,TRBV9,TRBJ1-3,CASSVDLGQGTYRGNTIYF,TGTGCCAGCAGCGTAGATCTTGGACAGGGAACCTACCGGGGAAACACCATATATTTT
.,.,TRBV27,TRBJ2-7,CASRFQGQGGVYEQYF,TGTGCCAGCAGATTCCAAGGACAGGGAGGGGTCTACGAGCAGTACTTC
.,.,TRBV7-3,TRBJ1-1,CASSLAGGVNTEAFF,TGTGCCAGCAGCTTAGCTGGAGGGGTTAACACTGAAGCTTTCTTT
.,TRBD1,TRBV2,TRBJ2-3,CASARTGGTRPDTQYF,TGTGCCAGCGCACGAACAGGGGGGACCAGGCCAGATACGCAGTATTTT
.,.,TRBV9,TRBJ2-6,CASSERQSGANVLTF,TGTGCCAGCAGCGAACGACAGTCTGGGGCCAACGTCCTGACTTTC
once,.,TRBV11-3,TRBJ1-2,CASSETVSYGYTF,TGTGCCAGCAGCGAGACAGTAAGCTATGGCTACACCTTC
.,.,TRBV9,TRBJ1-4,CASSVARTVDNEKLFF,TGTGCCAGCAGCGTAGCTAGGACAGTAGATAATGAAAAACTGTTTTTT
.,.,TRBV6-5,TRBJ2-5,CASSYSNGVETQYF,TGTGCCAGCAGTTACTCGAACGGGGTGGAGACCCAGTACTTC
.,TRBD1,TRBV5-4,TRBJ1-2,CASSSTGTDGYTF,TGTGCCAGCAGCTCAACCGGGACAGATGGCTACACCTTC
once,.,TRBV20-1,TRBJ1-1,CSANTGIEAFF,TGCAGTGCCAATACAGGGATTGAAGCTTTCTTT
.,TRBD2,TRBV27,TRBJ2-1,CASGLAAYNEQFF,TGTGCCAGCGGGCTAGCGGCCTACAATGAGCAGTTCTTC
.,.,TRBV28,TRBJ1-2,CASSSPAGALVGGYTF,TGTGCCAGCAGTTCCCCAGCGGGGGCGCTGGTCGGTGGCTACACCTTC
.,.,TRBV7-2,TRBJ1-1,CASSSHEAGGTEAFF,TGTGCCAGCAGCTCCCACGAGGCCGGGGGCACTGAAGCTTTCTTT
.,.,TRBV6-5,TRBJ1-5,CASKHGEGNQPQHF,TGTGCCAGCAAGCATGGGGAGGGCAATCAGCCCCAGCATTTT
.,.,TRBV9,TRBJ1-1,CASSVGGENTEAFF,TGTGCCAGCAGCGTAGGGGGGGAGAACACTGAAGCTTTCTTT
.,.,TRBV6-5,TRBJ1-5,CASSWATPDNQPQHF,TGTGCCAGCAGTTGGGCGACCCCGGACAATCAGCCCCAGCATTTT
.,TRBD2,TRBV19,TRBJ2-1,CASGERDYGNEQFF,TGTGCCAGTGGGGAGCGGGACTACGGAAATGAGCAGTTCTTC
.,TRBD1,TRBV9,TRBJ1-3,CASSAGTGSGNTIYF,TGTGCCAGCAGCGCCGGGACAGGGTCTGGAAACACCATATATTTT
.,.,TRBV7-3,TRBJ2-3,CASSLHPSSDTQYF,TGTGCCAGCAGCTTACACCCTAGCTCAGATACGCAGTATTTT
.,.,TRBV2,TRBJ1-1,CASSEGTMNTEAFF,TGTGCCAGCAGTGAGGGCACAATGAACACTGAAGCTTTCTTT
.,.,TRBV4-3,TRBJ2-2,CASSQEFGTGELFF,TGCGCCAGCAGCCAAGAATTCGGTACCGGGGAGCTGTTTTTT
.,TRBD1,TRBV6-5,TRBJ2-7,CASSLRGTVSYEQYF,TGTGCCAGCAGTTTAAGGGGGACAGTCTCCTACGAGCAGTACTTC
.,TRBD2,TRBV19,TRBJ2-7,CASSIGTSGSYEQYF,TGTGCCAGTAGTATAGGGACTAGCGGGAGCTACGAGCAGTACTTC
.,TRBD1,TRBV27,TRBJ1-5,CASSLDRGYQPQHF,TGTGCCAGCAGCCTTGACAGGGGCTACCAGCCCCAGCATTTT